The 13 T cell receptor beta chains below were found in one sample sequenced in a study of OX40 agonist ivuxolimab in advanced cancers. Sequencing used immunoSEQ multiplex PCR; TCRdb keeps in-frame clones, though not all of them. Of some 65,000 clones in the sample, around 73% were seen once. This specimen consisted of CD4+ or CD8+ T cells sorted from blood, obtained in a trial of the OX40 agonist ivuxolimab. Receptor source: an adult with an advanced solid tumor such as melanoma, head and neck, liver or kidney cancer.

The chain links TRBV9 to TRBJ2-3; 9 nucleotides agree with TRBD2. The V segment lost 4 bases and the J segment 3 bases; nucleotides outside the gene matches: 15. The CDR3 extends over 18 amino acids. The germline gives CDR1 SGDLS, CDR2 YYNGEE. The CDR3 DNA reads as TGTGCCAGCAGCCGAACTATACCGGGACTAGCAGTAACAGATACGCAGTATTTT. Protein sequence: CASSRTIPGLAVTDTQYF.

Here the CDR3 DNA reads TGTGCCACCCCGTGGGGTTCTGGCTCTGGAAACACCATATATTTT. This codes for CATPWGSGSGNTIYF. The chain carries TRBV7-9 and TRBJ1-3; D not resolved. The CDR3 loop spans 15 amino acids. V gave up 10 bases and J gave up 0 bases, with 16 bases separating them. Per the germline V gene, CDR1 is SEHNR and CDR2 is FQNEAQ (reference sequence).

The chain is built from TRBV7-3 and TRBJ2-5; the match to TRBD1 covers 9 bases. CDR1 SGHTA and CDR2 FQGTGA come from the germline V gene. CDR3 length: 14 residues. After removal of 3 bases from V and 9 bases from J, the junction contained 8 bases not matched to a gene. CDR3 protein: CASSFNRGPSPQYF. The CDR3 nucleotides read TGTGCCAGCAGCTTTAACAGGGGGCCCAGCCCCCAGTACTTC.

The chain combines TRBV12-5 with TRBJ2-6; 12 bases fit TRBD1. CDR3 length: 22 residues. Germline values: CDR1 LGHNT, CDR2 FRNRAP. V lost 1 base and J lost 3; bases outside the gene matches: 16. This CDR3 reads CASGLAARWGTGGSGGANVLTF. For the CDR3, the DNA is TGTGCTAGTGGTTTGGCCGCTCGGTGGGGGACAGGGGGCTCAGGTGGGGCCAACGTCCTGACTTTC.

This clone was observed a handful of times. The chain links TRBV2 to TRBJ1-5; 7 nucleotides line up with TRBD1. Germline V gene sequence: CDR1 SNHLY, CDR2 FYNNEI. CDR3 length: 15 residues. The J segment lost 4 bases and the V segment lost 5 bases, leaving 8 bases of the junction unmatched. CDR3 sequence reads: CASSWGQLTNQPQHF. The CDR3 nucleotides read TGTGCCAGCAGTTGGGGACAGTTAACTAATCAGCCCCAGCATTTT. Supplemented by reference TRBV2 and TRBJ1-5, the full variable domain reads EPEVTQTPSHQVTQMGQEVILRCVPISNHLYFYWYRQILGQKVEFLVSFYNNEISEKSEIFDDQFSVERPDGSNFTLKIRSTKLEDSAMYFCASSWGQLTNQPQHFGDGTRLSIL.

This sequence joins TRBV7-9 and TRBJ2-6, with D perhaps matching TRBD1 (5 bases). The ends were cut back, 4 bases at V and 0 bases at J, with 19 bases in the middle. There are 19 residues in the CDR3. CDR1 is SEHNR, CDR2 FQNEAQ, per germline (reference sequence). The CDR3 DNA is TGTGCCAGCAGCTCTCGAACAGGTCTAATTCGCTCTGGGGCCAACGTCCTGACTTTC. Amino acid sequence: CASSSRTGLIRSGANVLTF.

The CDR3 reads CASSNRALSSNQPQHF. CDR3 nucleotide sequence: TGTGCCAGTAGTAACCGGGCGCTTTCGAGCAATCAGCCCCAGCATTTT. The chain recombines TRBV19 with TRBJ1-5, with D hard to call. Deletions cut 4 bases from V and 1 base from J, with 14 bases between. The CDR3 consists of 16 residues. CDR1 and CDR2 (germline): LNHDA, SQIVND (reference sequence).

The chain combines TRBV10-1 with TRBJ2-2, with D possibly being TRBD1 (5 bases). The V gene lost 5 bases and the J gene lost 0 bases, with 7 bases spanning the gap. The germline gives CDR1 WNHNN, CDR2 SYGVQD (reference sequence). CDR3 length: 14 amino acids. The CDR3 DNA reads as TGCGCCAGCAGTACAGGTGCGAACACCGGGGAGCTGTTTTTT. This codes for CASSTGANTGELFF.

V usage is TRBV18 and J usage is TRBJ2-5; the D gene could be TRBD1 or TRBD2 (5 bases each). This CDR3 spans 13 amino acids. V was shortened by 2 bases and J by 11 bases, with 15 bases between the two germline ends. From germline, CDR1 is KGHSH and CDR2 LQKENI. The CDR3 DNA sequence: TGTGCCAGCTCACCAGACGAGGGGCTGGGGCAGTACTTC. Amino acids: CASSPDEGLGQYF.

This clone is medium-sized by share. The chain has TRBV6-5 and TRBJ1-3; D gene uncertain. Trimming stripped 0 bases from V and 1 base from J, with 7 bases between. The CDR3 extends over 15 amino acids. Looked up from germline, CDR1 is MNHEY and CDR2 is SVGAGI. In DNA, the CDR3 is TGTGCCAGCAGTTACTCGCCCCAATCTGGAAACACCATATATTTT. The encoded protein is CASSYSPQSGNTIYF.

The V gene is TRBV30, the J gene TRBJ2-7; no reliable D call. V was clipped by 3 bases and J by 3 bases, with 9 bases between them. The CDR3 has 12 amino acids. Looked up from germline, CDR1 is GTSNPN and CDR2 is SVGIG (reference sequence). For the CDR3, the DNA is TGTGCCTGGAGGGTTTCGAACTACGAGCAGTACTTC. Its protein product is CAWRVSNYEQYF.

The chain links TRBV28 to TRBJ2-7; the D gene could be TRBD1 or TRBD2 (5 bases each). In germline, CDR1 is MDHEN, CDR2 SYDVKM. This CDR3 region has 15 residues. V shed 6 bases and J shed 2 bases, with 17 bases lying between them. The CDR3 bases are TGTGCCAGCAGGACACCGGGACCGTCGGCCTACGAGCAGTACTTC. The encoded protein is CASRTPGPSAYEQYF.

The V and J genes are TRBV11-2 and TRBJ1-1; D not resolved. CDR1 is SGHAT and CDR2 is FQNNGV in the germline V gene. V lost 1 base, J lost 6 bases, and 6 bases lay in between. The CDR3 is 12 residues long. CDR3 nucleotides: TGTGCCAGCAGCTTAGTTGTGGCTGAAGCTTTCTTT. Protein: CASSLVVAEAFF. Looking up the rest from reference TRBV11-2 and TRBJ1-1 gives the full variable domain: EAGVAQSPRYKIIEKRQSVAFWCNPISGHATLYWYQQILGQGPKLLIQFQNNGVVDDSQLPKDRFSAERLKGVDSTLKIQPAKLEDSAVYLCASSLVVAEAFFGQGTRLTVV.